Each of the 16 T cell receptor beta chains below was sequenced from the same sample in a study of blood T cell repertoires in COVID-19. TCRdb's table, derived via immunoSEQ multiplex PCR, lists solely in-frame clones and lacks some. The table has tens of thousands of clones, over 75% seen once. The sample consisted of peripheral blood. The receptors stem from a man aged 55-75 years with acute or convalescent COVID-19.

This clone was observed a few times. The V call is TRBV6-5, the J call TRBJ1-1; no definite D call. Germline values: CDR1 MNHEY, CDR2 SVGAGI. CDR3 length equals 13 residues. Trimming pared 10 bases from V and 0 bases from J, leaving 12 bases between. Written as DNA, the CDR3 is TGTGCCACCCTGCGGGAGTTGAACACTGAAGCTTTCTTT. Translation gives CATLRELNTEAFF.

V is TRBV3-1 (or the pseudogene TRBV3-2) and J is TRBJ1-4, with D maybe TRBD1 (5 bases). V was trimmed by 5 bases and J by 10 bases, leaving 11 bases between them. CDR1 and CDR2 (germline): LGHDT, YNNKEL (reference sequence). The CDR3 runs 12 residues. CDR3 region: CASSTRQTKLFF. CDR3 in DNA: TGTGCCAGCAGCACGCGACAGACAAAACTGTTTTTT.

This rearrangement joins TRBV6-5 to TRBJ2-1; D is uncertain. CDR3 length equals 13 residues. Germline-derived CDR1 and CDR2 are MNHEY and SVGAGI. V was clipped by 7 bases and J by 5 bases, with 12 bases between them. The CDR3 reads CASNRGPNNEQFF. The DNA for the CDR3 is TGTGCCAGCAATCGTGGGCCAAACAATGAGCAGTTCTTC.

V gene TRBV1 combines with J gene TRBJ2-3; no check of the table's D call, TRBD2, against the DNA was made. TRBV1 is assigned pseudogene status. The CDR3 contains 13 residues. CDR3 residues: CTSSQDSPDTQYF. The CDR3 DNA reads TGCACCAGCAGCCAAGATAGCCCAGATACGCAGTATTTT.

V is TRBV13 and J is TRBJ1-6; maybe TRBD1 (6 bases). Germline V gene lookup returns CDR1 PRHDT and CDR2 FYEKMQ (reference sequence). The germline V and J ends were trimmed by 2 bases and 6 bases, with 14 bases remaining between them. This CDR3 is 16 amino acids long. In nucleotides, the CDR3 is TGTGCCAGCAGCTTAACAGGGAGTGGTACTAATTCACCCCTCCACTTT. Translating it yields CASSLTGSGTNSPLHF.

This chain connects TRBV27 to TRBJ1-2; D is possibly TRBD1 (5 bases). Germline V gives CDR1 MNHEY, CDR2 SMNVEV (reference sequence). The V and J ends lost 0 bases and 2 bases respectively, with 7 bases between them. This CDR3 is built from 14 residues. The CDR3 is CASSLSGRNYGYTF. The CDR3 bases are TGTGCCAGCAGTTTATCGGGGCGGAACTATGGCTACACCTTC.

This clone turned up a few times. This chain links TRBV9 with TRBJ2-3; 7 bases match TRBD1. The length of the CDR3 is 14 residues. Looked up from germline, CDR1 is SGDLS and CDR2 is YYNGEE. V lost 3 bases to trimming and J lost 2 bases; unmatched junction nucleotides: 3. CDR3 DNA: TGTGCCAGCAGCGCAACAGGGGACACAGATACGCAGTATTTT. It specifies CASSATGDTDTQYF.

The chain is built from TRBV18 and TRBJ2-7; 10 nucleotides align to TRBD1. In germline, CDR1 is KGHSH, CDR2 LQKENI. The length of the CDR3 is 14 residues. The trim removed 3 bases at V and 5 bases at J, leaving 4 bases unmatched. The CDR3 coding sequence is TGTGCCAGCTCACCGGGGACAGGGGCTCACGAGCAGTACTTC. Protein sequence: CASSPGTGAHEQYF.

The rearrangement uses TRBV7-3 and TRBJ2-2, with 12 bases matching TRBD1. Trimming removed 5 bases from V and 7 bases from J; junction bases left unmatched: 5. The length of the CDR3 is 15 residues. Looked up from germline, CDR1 is SGHTA and CDR2 is FQGTGA. The DNA of the CDR3 is TGTGCCAGCAGCCCGGGACAGGGGGCAGTCGGGGAGCTGTTTTTT. Its protein is CASSPGQGAVGELFF.

This clone has only one observation. The V gene is TRBV5-1, the J gene TRBJ2-7, with TRBD2 matching 16 bases. Unmatched junction bases numbered 3, after V lost 4 bases and J lost 2 bases. The CDR3 has 16 amino acids. Germline V gene sequence: CDR1 SGHRS, CDR2 YFSETQ. The CDR3 here is CASSTGLAGGPYEQYF. CDR3 DNA: TGCGCCAGCAGCACGGGACTAGCGGGAGGGCCCTACGAGCAGTACTTC.

The chain employs TRBV3-1 (or the pseudogene TRBV3-2) and TRBJ1-6; the match to TRBD1 covers 7 bases. Trimming removed 6 bases from V and 7 bases from J; junction bases left unmatched: 9. The CDR3 sequence is 15 residues long. Germline CDR1 LGHDT, CDR2 YNNKEL (reference sequence). CDR3 bases: TGTGCCAGCAGTCGGACAGGTTATCGCAATTCACCCCTCCACTTT. Residues: CASSRTGYRNSPLHF.

The chain links TRBV7-2 to TRBJ1-4; D is possibly TRBD1 (5 bases). Trimming removed 5 bases at V and 0 bases at J, with 16 bases between. The CDR3 is made up of 17 amino acids. Per germline, CDR1 SGHTA and CDR2 FQGNSA. CDR3 residues: CASSPWGRMTTNEKLFF. In nucleotides, the CDR3 is TGTGCCAGCAGCCCCTGGGGCAGGATGACAACTAATGAAAAACTGTTTTTT.

This clone was detected only a few times. V and J are TRBV5-1 and TRBJ2-7; 16 bases map to TRBD2. Germline V gene sequence: CDR1 SGHRS, CDR2 YFSETQ. The CDR3 is 18 residues long. V shed 6 bases and J 5 bases; nucleotides not matched to a gene: 14. The CDR3 bases are TGCGCCAGCAATAAGGGGGGACTAGCGGGAGGGCCGACCGACGAGCAGTACTTC. Amino acids: CASNKGGLAGGPTDEQYF.

This clone has just one count. The rearrangement joins TRBV10-3 to TRBJ1-2, with a tentative D call TRBD1 (6 bases). Trimming took 7 bases from V and 4 from J, leaving 16 bases between them. This CDR3 has 14 amino acids. Germline assignment: CDR1 ENHRY and CDR2 SYGVKD. CDR3 in DNA: TGTGCCATCAAACTCAACGGACAGAGCTATGGCTACACCTTC. Encoded protein: CAIKLNGQSYGYTF.

The chain combines TRBV5-1 with TRBJ2-1, with 10 bases identical to TRBD2. V shed 7 bases and J 0 bases; nucleotides not matched to a gene: 13. Germline CDR1 is SGHRS and CDR2 is YFSETQ. This CDR3 has 18 amino acids. CDR3 nucleotides: TGCGCCAGCGGTGCGCTAGCGGGAGTTCAGCGCTCCTACAATGAGCAGTTCTTC. Protein product: CASGALAGVQRSYNEQFF.

The sample holds a few counts of this clone. V and J are TRBV21-1 and TRBJ1-2; no check of the table's D call, TRBD1, against the DNA was made. TRBV21-1 is deemed a pseudogene. The CDR3 covers 13 residues. The CDR3 here is CASSVNRAGGYTF. In nucleotides, the CDR3 is TGTGCCAGCAGCGTGAACAGGGCCGGTGGCTACACCTTC.